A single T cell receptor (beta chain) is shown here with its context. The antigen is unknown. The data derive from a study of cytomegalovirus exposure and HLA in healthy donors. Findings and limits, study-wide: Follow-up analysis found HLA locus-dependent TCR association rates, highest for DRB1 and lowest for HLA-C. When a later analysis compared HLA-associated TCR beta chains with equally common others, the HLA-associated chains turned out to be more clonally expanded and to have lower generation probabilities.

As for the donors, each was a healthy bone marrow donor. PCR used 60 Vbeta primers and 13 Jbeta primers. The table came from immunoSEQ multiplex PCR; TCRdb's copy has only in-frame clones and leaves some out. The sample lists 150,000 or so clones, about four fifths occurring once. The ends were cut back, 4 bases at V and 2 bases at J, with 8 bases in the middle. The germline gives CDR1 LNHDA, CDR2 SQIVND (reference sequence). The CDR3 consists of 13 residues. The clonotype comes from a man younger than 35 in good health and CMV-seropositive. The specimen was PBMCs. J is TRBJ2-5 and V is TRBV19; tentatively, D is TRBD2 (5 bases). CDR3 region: CASSRTSQETQYF. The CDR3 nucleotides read TGTGCCAGTAGTAGGACTTCACAAGAGACCCAGTACTTC.